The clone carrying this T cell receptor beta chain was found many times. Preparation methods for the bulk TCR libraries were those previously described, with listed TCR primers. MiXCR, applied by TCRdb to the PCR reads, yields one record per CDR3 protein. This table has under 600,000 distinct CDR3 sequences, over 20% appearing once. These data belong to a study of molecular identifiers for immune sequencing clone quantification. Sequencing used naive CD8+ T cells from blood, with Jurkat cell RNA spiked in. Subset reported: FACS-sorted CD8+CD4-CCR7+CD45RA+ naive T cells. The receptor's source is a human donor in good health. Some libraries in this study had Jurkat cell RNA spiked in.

CDR3 sequence reads: CASSPWDRGARSPLHF. CDR3 DNA: TGTGCCAGCAGTCCCTGGGACAGGGGAGCTAGATCACCCCTCCACTTT. The chain employs TRBV28 and TRBJ1-6, with 10 nucleotides matching TRBD1. The ends lost 5 bases at V and 10 bases at J; junction bases unmatched: 11. Germline loops: CDR1 MDHEN, CDR2 SYDVKM. This CDR3 is built from 16 residues.